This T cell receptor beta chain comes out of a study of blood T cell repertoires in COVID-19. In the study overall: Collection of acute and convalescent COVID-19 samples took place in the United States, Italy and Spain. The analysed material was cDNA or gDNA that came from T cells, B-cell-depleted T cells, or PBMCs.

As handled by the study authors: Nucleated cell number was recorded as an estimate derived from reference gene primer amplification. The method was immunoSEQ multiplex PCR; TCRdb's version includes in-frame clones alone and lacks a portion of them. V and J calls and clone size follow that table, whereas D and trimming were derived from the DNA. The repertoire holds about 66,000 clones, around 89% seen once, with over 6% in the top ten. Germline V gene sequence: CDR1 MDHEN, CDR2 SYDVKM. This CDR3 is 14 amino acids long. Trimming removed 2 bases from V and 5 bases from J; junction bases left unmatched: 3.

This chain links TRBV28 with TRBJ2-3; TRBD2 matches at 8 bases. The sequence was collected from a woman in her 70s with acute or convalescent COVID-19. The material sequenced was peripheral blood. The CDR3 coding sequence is TGTGCCAGCAGTTTAATCGGGAGGGTAGATACGCAGTATTTT. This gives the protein CASSLIGRVDTQYF.